This T cell receptor (beta chain) was sequenced during a study of cytomegalovirus exposure and HLA in healthy donors. Germline-derived CDR1 and CDR2 are SGHRS and YFSETQ. The CDR3 spans 13 residues. The V segment lost 3 bases and the J segment 8 bases; nucleotides outside the gene matches: 7. The data were produced by immunoSEQ multiplex PCR, yet TCRdb's version contains in-frame clones alone and is incomplete. The table records about 160,000 clones, 65% to 90% of them present only once. The rearrangement links TRBV5-1 to TRBJ1-1; TRBD1 matches 7 bases. This clonotype originated in a woman in her late teens or twenties in good health and CMV-seronegative. Sequenced: PBMCs. CDR3: CASSSTGLPEAFF. For the CDR3, the DNA is TGCGCCAGCAGCTCGACAGGGCTCCCCGAAGCTTTCTTT.